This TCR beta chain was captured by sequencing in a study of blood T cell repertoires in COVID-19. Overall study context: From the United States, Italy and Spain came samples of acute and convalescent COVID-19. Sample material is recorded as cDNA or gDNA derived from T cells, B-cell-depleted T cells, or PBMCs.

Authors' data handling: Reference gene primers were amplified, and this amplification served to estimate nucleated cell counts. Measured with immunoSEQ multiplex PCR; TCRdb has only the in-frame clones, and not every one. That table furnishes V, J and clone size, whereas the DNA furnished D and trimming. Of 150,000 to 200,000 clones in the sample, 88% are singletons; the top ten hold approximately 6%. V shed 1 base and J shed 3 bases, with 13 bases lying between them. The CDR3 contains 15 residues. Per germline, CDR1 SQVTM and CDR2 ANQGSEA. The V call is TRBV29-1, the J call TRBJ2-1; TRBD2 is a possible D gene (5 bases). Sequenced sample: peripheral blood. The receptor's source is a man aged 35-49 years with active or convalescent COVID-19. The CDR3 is CSVEGAGKNYNEQFF. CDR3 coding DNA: TGCAGCGTTGAAGGGGCGGGCAAAAACTACAATGAGCAGTTCTTC.